This T cell receptor beta chain was captured by sequencing in a study of OX40 agonist ivuxolimab in advanced cancers. Assay: immunoSEQ multiplex PCR; the TCRdb copy retains only in-frame clones and omits some. The sample consists of some 90,000 clones, roughly 86% of them appearing once. Overall study results and limits: Expanded peripheral T-cell antigen specificity went undetermined. Researchers report that CD8+ T cells had, on average, more expanded clones than CD4+.

Trimming removed 10 bases at V and 1 base at J, with 13 bases between. The CDR3 sequence is 13 residues long. Germline V gene data show CDR1 as SNHLY and CDR2 as FYNNEI. This clone was counted once. Its antigen is undetermined. The gene calls are TRBV2 and TRBJ1-1, with D unclear. The sequence was collected from an adult with an advanced solid tumor such as melanoma, head and neck, liver or kidney cancer. The sequencing here drew on CD4+ or CD8+ T cells sorted from blood, taken in a trial of the OX40 agonist ivuxolimab. CDR3 DNA: TGTGCCACCCGCCTCCACGCGAACACTGAAGCTTTCTTT. Protein: CATRLHANTEAFF.